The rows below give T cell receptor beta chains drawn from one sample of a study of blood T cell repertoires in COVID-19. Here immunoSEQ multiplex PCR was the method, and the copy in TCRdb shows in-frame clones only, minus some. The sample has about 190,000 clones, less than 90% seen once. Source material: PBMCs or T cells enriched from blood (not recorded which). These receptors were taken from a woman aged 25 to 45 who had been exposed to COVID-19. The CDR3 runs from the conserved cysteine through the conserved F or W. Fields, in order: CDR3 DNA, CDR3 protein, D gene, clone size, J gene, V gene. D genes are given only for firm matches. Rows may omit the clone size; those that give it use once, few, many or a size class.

cdr3_nt: TGTGCCAGTAGTATATTCTGGGCAGCGGTAAACACTGAAGCTTTCTTT
cdr3_aa: CASSIFWAAVNTEAFF
d_call: NA
clone_size: NA
j_call: TRBJ1-1
v_call: TRBV19

cdr3_nt: TGCGCCAGCAGCGTGACAGGGAATCCAACTGAAGCTTTCTTT
cdr3_aa: CASSVTGNPTEAFF
d_call: TRBD1
clone_size: once
j_call: TRBJ1-1
v_call: TRBV5-1

cdr3_nt: TGTGCCAGCAGCGGGGACAGGGGTGGCAATCAGCCCCAGCATTTT
cdr3_aa: CASSGDRGGNQPQHF
d_call: TRBD1
clone_size: NA
j_call: TRBJ1-5
v_call: TRBV2

cdr3_nt: TGTGCCAGCAGTGAATTAGCGGGGGGGCTTTGGACCGGGGAGCTGTTTTTT
cdr3_aa: CASSELAGGLWTGELFF
d_call: TRBD2
clone_size: once
j_call: TRBJ2-2
v_call: TRBV2

cdr3_nt: TGTGCCGACAGCTCACAGGGGGAGTACAATGAGCAGTTCTTC
cdr3_aa: CADSSQGEYNEQFF
d_call: TRBD1
clone_size: NA
j_call: TRBJ2-1
v_call: TRBV5-4

cdr3_nt: TGTGCCAGTAACCTCGGGACAGGGGGCTTTAATGAGCAGTTCTTC
cdr3_aa: CASNLGTGGFNEQFF
d_call: TRBD1
clone_size: NA
j_call: TRBJ2-1
v_call: TRBV19

cdr3_nt: TGTGCCAGCAGTCCATCAGGGGGCGGTCAGCCCCAGCATTTT
cdr3_aa: CASSPSGGGQPQHF
d_call: TRBD1
clone_size: NA
j_call: TRBJ1-5
v_call: TRBV27

cdr3_nt: TGTGCCAGCAGCGTTAGGACTAGCGGAGATACGCAGTATTTT
cdr3_aa: CASSVRTSGDTQYF
d_call: TRBD2
clone_size: NA
j_call: TRBJ2-3
v_call: TRBV9

cdr3_nt: TGCAGCGCGGGGGGACAGGTTATCGGCTACACCTTC
cdr3_aa: CSAGGQVIGYTF
d_call: TRBD1
clone_size: NA
j_call: TRBJ1-2
v_call: TRBV29-1

cdr3_nt: TGCGCCAGCAGCCCCGAGGTGGGGACAGTGTATGGCTACACCTTC
cdr3_aa: CASSPEVGTVYGYTF
d_call: TRBD1
clone_size: NA
j_call: TRBJ1-2
v_call: TRBV5-1

cdr3_nt: TGCGCCAGCAGCCAGGGGACAGGGGTGGATGAAAAACTGTTTTTT
cdr3_aa: CASSQGTGVDEKLFF
d_call: TRBD1
clone_size: NA
j_call: TRBJ1-4
v_call: TRBV4-3

cdr3_nt: TGTGCCATAGCACCCGGCCTGGACAGGGCCCAGCCCCAGCATTTT
cdr3_aa: CAIAPGLDRAQPQHF
d_call: TRBD1
clone_size: NA
j_call: TRBJ1-5
v_call: TRBV10-3

cdr3_nt: TGTGCCAGCAGCCTAAGACAGGGGGCCCTCGAGCAGTACTTC
cdr3_aa: CASSLRQGALEQYF
d_call: TRBD1
clone_size: many
j_call: TRBJ2-7
v_call: TRBV7-2

cdr3_nt: TGTGCCAGCAGCTTGGAGAACATGAACACTGAAGCTTTCTTT
cdr3_aa: CASSLENMNTEAFF
d_call: NA
clone_size: NA
j_call: TRBJ1-1
v_call: TRBV11-2

cdr3_nt: TGTGCCAGCAGGCCACTCGGGACTGACGCCTACGAGCAGTACTTC
cdr3_aa: CASRPLGTDAYEQYF
d_call: NA
clone_size: NA
j_call: TRBJ2-7
v_call: TRBV7-3

cdr3_nt: TGTGCCATAAGCTCAACTAGCGGGGGAACTAACACCGGGGAGCTGTTTTTT
cdr3_aa: CAISSTSGGTNTGELFF
d_call: TRBD2
clone_size: NA
j_call: TRBJ2-2
v_call: TRBV10-3

cdr3_nt: TGTGCCAGCATGGGACTCGGCCACGAGCAGTACTTC
cdr3_aa: CASMGLGHEQYF
d_call: NA
clone_size: NA
j_call: TRBJ2-7
v_call: TRBV2

cdr3_nt: TGCGCCAGCAGCCAAGAAGGACAGGGAGGGCTTGAAGATACGCAGTATTTT
cdr3_aa: CASSQEGQGGLEDTQYF
d_call: NA
clone_size: NA
j_call: TRBJ2-3
v_call: TRBV4-3

cdr3_nt: TGTGCCAGCAGCCAAGATACAGGGGGTAGGTACGAGCAGTACTTC
cdr3_aa: CASSQDTGGRYEQYF
d_call: TRBD1
clone_size: NA
j_call: TRBJ2-7
v_call: TRBV3-1/TRBV3-2

cdr3_nt: TGCAGCGTTCATTTGGGGGCGGGCACTGAAGCTTTCTTT
cdr3_aa: CSVHLGAGTEAFF
d_call: NA
clone_size: NA
j_call: TRBJ1-1
v_call: TRBV29-1

cdr3_nt: TGTGCCAGCAGTAACCGGGACTATAACAATGAGCAGTTCTTC
cdr3_aa: CASSNRDYNNEQFF
d_call: TRBD2
clone_size: NA
j_call: TRBJ2-1
v_call: TRBV2

cdr3_nt: TGTGCCAGCAGCATGACTAGAGATACGCAGTATTTT
cdr3_aa: CASSMTRDTQYF
d_call: NA
clone_size: NA
j_call: TRBJ2-3
v_call: TRBV7-2

cdr3_nt: TGTGCCAGCAGTGAAGCGTTGACTAGCGAGTACGGGGAGCTGTTTTTT
cdr3_aa: CASSEALTSEYGELFF
d_call: TRBD2
clone_size: NA
j_call: TRBJ2-2
v_call: TRBV6-1

cdr3_nt: TGTGCCATCAGTGAGTCCGACAGGGTGGGCACAGATACGCAGTATTTT
cdr3_aa: CAISESDRVGTDTQYF
d_call: TRBD1
clone_size: NA
j_call: TRBJ2-3
v_call: TRBV10-3

cdr3_nt: TGTGCCAGCAGCCGAAGAAACCCCCTAGACAGGGCTGCGGCAGGCGAGCAGTACTTC
cdr3_aa: CASSRRNPLDRAAAGEQYF
d_call: TRBD1
clone_size: NA
j_call: TRBJ2-7
v_call: TRBV7-9

cdr3_nt: TGTGCCAGCAGTTATAGACAGGGGGAAACCGGGGAGCTGTTTTTT
cdr3_aa: CASSYRQGETGELFF
d_call: TRBD1
clone_size: NA
j_call: TRBJ2-2
v_call: TRBV6-5

cdr3_nt: TGTGCCAGCAACTTGGCTAGCACAGATACGCAGTATTTT
cdr3_aa: CASNLASTDTQYF
d_call: NA
clone_size: NA
j_call: TRBJ2-3
v_call: TRBV7-9